This T cell receptor beta chain was observed in a study of identical twins. The table lists this clonotype with many counts. This CDR3 has 11 residues. The V and J ends lost 6 bases and 7 bases respectively, with 9 bases between them. In germline, CDR1 is MNHEY, CDR2 SVGEGT. TCRdb used MiXCR to reprocess the 5' RACE reads, holding one entry per CDR3 protein. The sample lists about 660,000 distinct CDR3 sequences; 8.6% were seen once. A further study also used this sample, focusing on yellow fever vaccine responses in identical twins.

The source of this sequence is a woman under 30 in good health. The chain combines TRBV6-2 or TRBV6-3 with TRBJ2-5; possibly TRBD2 for D (6 bases). The source material was PBMCs. The CDR3 coding sequence is TGTGCCAGCAGCCACGGGGGGACCCAGTACTTC. As protein: CASSHGGTQYF.